This T cell receptor beta chain was sequenced during a study of beta chain features in type 1 diabetes. Study-level points and caveats: When cDNA is sequenced, cells with high TCR expression could be over-represented. People with Type 1 diabetes carried modestly yet significantly shorter TCRB CDR3s in all four CD4+ subsets.

Markers CD45RO/CCR7/CD25/CD127/CD95/CD27 served to sort CD4+ naive, central memory, regulatory and stem cell-like memory cells. As concerns this clone: The antigen remains undetermined.

Reverse transcribing all isolated RNA meant expressed TCRB transcripts were sequenced. The method was immunoSEQ multiplex PCR; TCRdb's version includes in-frame clones alone and lacks a portion of them. The table has roughly 100,000 clones, 25% to 30% seen once. The sequence came from a young woman with type 1 diabetes. The material sequenced was central memory CD4+ T cells from blood.

The CDR3 loop is CSVNRDRGQETQYF. CDR3 nucleotide sequence: TGCAGCGTTAACCGGGACAGGGGACAGGAGACCCAGTACTTC. V is TRBV29-1 and J is TRBJ2-5; TRBD1 aligns across 10 bases. After removal of 5 bases from V and 5 bases from J, the junction contained 8 bases not matched to a gene. Germline V gene data show CDR1 as SQVTM and CDR2 as ANQGSEA. CDR3 size: 14 residues. The full variable domain, rest sourced from reference TRBV29-1 and TRBJ2-5, is SAVISQKPSRDICQRGTSLTIQCQVDSQVTMMFWYRQQPGQSLTLIATANQGSEATYESGFVIDKFPISRPNLTFSTLTVSNMSPEDSSIYLCSVNRDRGQETQYFGPGTRLLVL.